Shown below are 17 T cell receptor beta chains from a single sample sequenced in a study of blood T cell repertoires in COVID-19. Clones were read by immunoSEQ multiplex PCR, and TCRdb kept only the in-frame ones, dropping some. The data show roughly 570,000 clones, approximately 91% seen once. The sequenced sample was peripheral blood. These receptors all come from a woman between 50 and 59 years old with COVID-19, enrolled during active disease.

The chain carries TRBV2 and TRBJ1-2; D may be TRBD1 (6 bases). CDR3 size: 13 residues. V lost 6 bases to trimming and J lost 4 bases, with 12 bases between them. CDR1 and CDR2 (germline): SNHLY, FYNNEI. CDR3 nucleotides: TGTGCCAGCAGCCTGGACAGTACCTATGGCTACACCTTC. It encodes CASSLDSTYGYTF. Drawing the rest from reference TRBV2 and TRBJ1-2, the complete variable domain is EPEVTQTPSHQVTQMGQEVILRCVPISNHLYFYWYRQILGQKVEFLVSFYNNEISEKSEIFDDQFSVERPDGSNFTLKIRSTKLEDSAMYFCASSLDSTYGYTFGSGTRLTVV.

CDR3: CASSVGGQFYEQYF. CDR3 DNA: TGTGCCAGCAGCGTTGGAGGACAGTTCTACGAGCAGTACTTC. The V and J genes are TRBV9 and TRBJ2-7; possible D gene TRBD1, 6 bases. CDR1 is SGDLS, CDR2 YYNGEE, per germline. The CDR3 consists of 14 residues. Trimming pared 2 bases from V and 3 bases from J, leaving 12 bases between.

This clone came up once. This chain connects TRBV5-6 to TRBJ2-7; a possible D gene is TRBD2 (6 bases). This CDR3 region has 16 residues. CDR1 is SGHDT and CDR2 is YYEEEE in the germline V gene. Trimming pared 4 bases from V and 1 base from J, leaving 18 bases between. DNA for the CDR3: TGTGCCAGCAGCCCAATAGCGGACGGGTTTTCCTACGAGCAGTACTTC. It codes for CASSPIADGFSYEQYF. Based on the CDR3 plus reference TRBV5-6 and TRBJ2-7, the full variable domain is DAGVTQSPTHLIKTRGQQVTLRCSPKSGHDTVSWYQQALGQGPQFIFQYYEEEERQRGNFPDRFSGHQFPNYSSELNVNALLLGDSALYLCASSPIADGFSYEQYFGPGTRLTVT.

This chain links TRBV5-1 with TRBJ2-1; D call uncertain. This CDR3 has 13 residues. Germline assignment: CDR1 SGHRS and CDR2 YFSETQ. Trimming left V 7 bases short and J 6 bases short, with 14 bases between. CDR3 bases: TGCGCCAGCCGGGTCGTGTCTCTCAATGAGCAGTTCTTC. It yields the protein CASRVVSLNEQFF.

This chain uses TRBV24-1 with TRBJ2-1; TRBD1 matches at 9 bases. V lost 4 bases and J lost 14; bases outside the gene matches: 5. Germline V gene sequence: CDR1 KGHDR, CDR2 SFDVKD. The CDR3 is 12 amino acids. CDR3 protein: CATSDSGQGKFF. In DNA, the CDR3 is TGTGCCACCAGTGACTCGGGACAGGGAAAGTTCTTC.

This clone was detected once. The chain is built from TRBV6-6 and TRBJ1-4, with unresolved D. Germline V gene lookup returns CDR1 MNHNY and CDR2 SVGAGI (reference sequence). CDR3 length: 13 residues. Deletions cut 6 bases from V and 5 bases from J, with 10 bases between. CDR3 protein: CASRGLANEKLFF. CDR3 nucleotides: TGTGCCAGCAGGGGGTTAGCGAATGAAAAACTGTTTTTT.

V and J are TRBV5-1 and TRBJ2-4; maybe TRBD2 (5 bases). Trimming removed 4 bases at V and 4 bases at J, with 15 bases between. Germline CDR1 SGHRS, CDR2 YFSETQ. The CDR3 spans 15 residues. DNA for the CDR3: TGCGCCAGCAGCCCCCAATCCGGGGTTAAAAACATTCAGTACTTC. Residues: CASSPQSGVKNIQYF.

The chain is built from TRBV4-1 and TRBJ2-7; 7 positions match TRBD2. The CDR3 runs 18 residues. Losses at the gene ends were 2 bases for V and 4 bases for J; bases not matched to a gene: 17. The germline gives CDR1 MGHRA, CDR2 YSYEKL. Here the CDR3 reads CASSQSGGRSGLVYEQYF. CDR3 nucleotides: TGCGCCAGCAGCCAATCGGGCGGCCGTTCTGGACTAGTGTACGAGCAGTACTTC.

The chain uses TRBV24-1 and TRBJ2-3; a possible D gene is TRBD1 (6 bases). The CDR3 loop spans 16 amino acids. V was clipped by 4 bases and J by 0 bases, with 13 bases between them. The V gene's germline CDR1 is KGHDR and CDR2 SFDVKD. CDR3 nucleotide sequence: TGTGCCACCAGTGACACGGACAGCCACAGCACAGATACGCAGTATTTT. This encodes CATSDTDSHSTDTQYF.

This chain links TRBV5-6 with TRBJ1-6, with D tentatively TRBD1 (5 bases). The CDR3 totals 14 residues. The V end was cut by 4 bases, the J end by 8 bases, with 13 bases between. The germline V gene encodes CDR1 SGHDT and CDR2 YYEEEE. This chain's CDR3 is CASSAKGHHSPLHF. CDR3 nucleotide sequence: TGTGCCAGCAGCGCCAAGGGGCACCATTCACCCCTCCACTTT.

This clone appeared a single time. The V and J genes are TRBV11-2 and TRBJ2-1; 8 nucleotides match TRBD2. The CDR3 is 16 amino acids. Germline V gene sequence: CDR1 SGHAT, CDR2 FQNNGV. The junction had 13 bases not matched to a gene; V was cut back by 7 bases and J by 5 bases. CDR3 sequence: CASTSGGAGANNEQFF. For the CDR3, the DNA is TGTGCCAGCACCTCGGGGGGGGCGGGGGCTAACAATGAGCAGTTCTTC.

V usage is TRBV7-3 and J usage is TRBJ1-1, with D tentatively TRBD1 (5 bases). CDR1 is SGHTA, CDR2 FQGTGA, per germline. The CDR3 is 14 amino acids. V lost 1 base and J lost 3, with 9 bases in between. CDR3 amino acids: CASSLNRRDTEAFF. CDR3 in DNA: TGTGCCAGCAGCTTAAACAGGAGGGACACTGAAGCTTTCTTT.

This clone was recorded a few times. The J gene is TRBJ2-7, the V gene TRBV2; 12 nucleotides match TRBD1. CDR1 SNHLY and CDR2 FYNNEI come from the germline V gene. V was clipped by 6 bases and J by 7 bases; unmatched bases: 10. This CDR3 contains 15 residues. The CDR3 region is CASSIPGQGAREQYF. The CDR3 DNA reads as TGTGCCAGCAGCATACCGGGACAGGGGGCGCGGGAGCAGTACTTC. Full variable domain (outside the CDR3, taken from reference TRBV2 and TRBJ2-7): EPEVTQTPSHQVTQMGQEVILRCVPISNHLYFYWYRQILGQKVEFLVSFYNNEISEKSEIFDDQFSVERPDGSNFTLKIRSTKLEDSAMYFCASSIPGQGAREQYFGPGTRLTVT.

The V and J genes are TRBV29-1 and TRBJ2-1, with D perhaps TRBD2 (7 bases). The CDR3 covers 17 residues. Germline values: CDR1 SQVTM, CDR2 ANQGSEA. V was pared by 0 bases and J by 3 bases, with 18 bases between. The CDR3 loop reads CSVEEGSGGVIYNEQFF. The CDR3 DNA reads TGCAGCGTTGAAGAAGGATCGGGGGGCGTAATCTACAATGAGCAGTTCTTC.

This chain joins TRBV6-6 and TRBJ1-1; 9 bases fit TRBD1. Germline V gives CDR1 MNHNY, CDR2 SVGAGI (reference sequence). This CDR3 is built from 15 residues. The ends lost 7 bases at V and 4 bases at J; junction bases unmatched: 10. The CDR3 loop is CASIPPDRGGTEAFF. DNA for the CDR3: TGTGCCAGCATACCCCCGGACAGGGGAGGCACTGAAGCTTTCTTT.

This clone appeared a single time. The chain recombines TRBV21-1 with TRBJ2-1; TRBD1 reflects the table's D call only, with no check against the DNA. TRBV21-1 is described as a pseudogene. The CDR3 covers 17 residues. CDR3 nucleotides: TGTGCCAGCAGCTTTGGGCCAGGGCTAAAAGCTGACAATGAGCAGTTCTTC. Residues: CASSFGPGLKADNEQFF.

The CDR3 DNA follows: TGTGCCAGCAGCTCCCGGAGCAGGGGGAACACCGGGGAGCTGTTTTTT. Protein sequence: CASSSRSRGNTGELFF. This chain uses TRBV11-3 with TRBJ2-2, with D perhaps matching TRBD1 (6 bases). Germline assignment: CDR1 SGHNT and CDR2 YENEEA. The CDR3 contains 16 residues. Trimming took 4 bases from V and 1 from J, leaving 13 bases between them.